The next 14 T cell receptor beta chains were all read from a single sample in a study of beta chain features in type 1 diabetes (dated by TCRdb to 2016 to 2019). Libraries came from the immunoSEQ multiplex PCR assay. The entire isolated RNA was reverse transcribed using the High Capacity cDNA Reverse Transcription Kit, and thus expressed TCRB transcripts were sequenced. TCRdb's version of the immuneACCESS table is confined to in-frame rearrangements and falls short of the full clone set. An unresolved V gene accounts for under half of the shortfall where checked; the remainder is of unknown origin. The sample table holds approximately 400,000 clones, of which roughly 16% were seen once. Jointly, the top ten make up under 0.02% of the sample. The material sequenced was naive CD4+ T cells from blood. According to the study, the label for this sample's cell subset or site signals: true naive CD4+ T cells. The receptors were gathered from a woman in her late teens or twenties in good health.

The chain links TRBV4-3 to TRBJ2-1; 13 positions match TRBD2. This CDR3 is built from 16 residues. With 0 bases clipped from V and 9 bases from J, the junction kept 5 bases outside the gene matches. Germline V gene data show CDR1 as LGHNA and CDR2 as YSLEER. The CDR3 nucleotides read TGCGCCAGCAGCCAAGATACTAGCGGGAGGGCCGGTGAGCAGTTCTTC. It translates to CASSQDTSGRAGEQFF.

The rearrangement links TRBV9 to TRBJ1-1; D may be TRBD1 (6 bases). There are 13 residues in the CDR3. Trimming took 0 bases from V and 4 from J, leaving 7 bases between them. Germline V CDR1 and CDR2: SGDLS, YYNGEE. CDR3: CASSVGRGTEAFF. For the CDR3, the DNA is TGTGCCAGCAGCGTAGGCAGGGGCACTGAAGCTTTCTTT.

This clone was recorded a few times. The J gene is TRBJ2-4, the V gene TRBV11-2, with a possible D match to TRBD2 (6 bases). The length of the CDR3 is 11 residues. V was pared by 1 base and J by 16 bases, with 11 bases between. Germline assignment: CDR1 SGHAT and CDR2 FQNNGV. DNA of the CDR3: TGTGCCAGCAGCTTAGGAGGGGACTCCTACTTC. It is translated as CASSLGGDSYF.

The V gene is TRBV29-1, the J gene TRBJ1-1, with 8 nucleotides matching TRBD1. V dropped 3 bases and J dropped 3; count of bases not matched to a gene: 3. The CDR3 covers 13 residues. Germline values: CDR1 SQVTM, CDR2 ANQGSEA. The CDR3 spells CSVDNRGYTEAFF. The CDR3, as DNA: TGCAGCGTTGATAACAGGGGGTACACTGAAGCTTTCTTT.

This clone has a handful of counts. CDR3 sequence: CASSIGQANYGYTF. The CDR3 DNA is TGTGCCAGCAGCATAGGACAGGCTAACTATGGCTACACCTTC. The rearrangement links TRBV7-9 to TRBJ1-2; the match to TRBD1 covers 7 bases. Germline trimming cut 5 bases from V and 0 bases from J; bases unmatched to any gene: 3. The CDR3 loop spans 14 amino acids. Looked up from germline, CDR1 is SEHNR and CDR2 is FQNEAQ (reference sequence).

The rearrangement joins TRBV13 to TRBJ1-4; D not resolved. V was cut by 5 bases and J by 8 bases, with 15 bases left in between. The germline V gene has CDR1 PRHDT and CDR2 FYEKMQ (reference sequence). This CDR3 contains 14 residues. The CDR3, as DNA: TGTGCCAGCAGCCGCCCGTCGGTATCGGAAAAACTGTTTTTT. As protein: CASSRPSVSEKLFF.

In this sample, this clone turned up a few times. The V and J genes are TRBV30 and TRBJ2-7, with TRBD2 matching 7 bases. Germline V gene lookup returns CDR1 GTSNPN and CDR2 SVGIG (reference sequence). This CDR3 comprises 14 residues. V was pared by 3 bases and J by 5 bases, with 10 bases of the junction left unmatched. The CDR3 DNA follows: TGTGCCTGGAGGAGGGGACTAACTTCGAACGAGCAGTACTTC. As protein: CAWRRGLTSNEQYF.

This clone has more than one count but fewer than ten. This chain uses TRBV18 with TRBJ2-1; D perhaps matches TRBD1 (6 bases). CDR3 length: 14 amino acids. V was pared by 2 bases and J by 6 bases, with 11 bases between. The germline gives CDR1 KGHSH, CDR2 LQKENI. The CDR3 DNA reads as TGTGCCAGCTCACCAACAGGGTTGGGCAATGAGCAGTTCTTC. Amino acid sequence: CASSPTGLGNEQFF.

The chain is built from TRBV28 and TRBJ2-1, with 12 bases aligning to TRBD2. The CDR3 sequence is 20 residues long. The junction had 15 bases not matched to a gene; V was cut back by 6 bases and J by 0 bases. Germline CDR1 MDHEN, CDR2 SYDVKM. CDR3 coding DNA: TGTGCCAGCAGACCAGTTTCGGGACTAGCGGGCGCGTCCTCCTACAATGAGCAGTTCTTC. This sequence encodes CASRPVSGLAGASSYNEQFF.

The chain employs TRBV11-2 and TRBJ2-3; 7 nucleotides line up with TRBD1. The CDR3 extends over 15 amino acids. Germline CDR1 reads SGHAT; CDR2 reads FQNNGV. The J segment lost 1 base and the V segment lost 6 bases, leaving 7 bases of the junction unmatched. CDR3 amino acids: CASRARGLGTDTQYF. DNA of the CDR3: TGTGCCAGCAGAGCGAGGGGGCTGGGCACAGATACGCAGTATTTT.

The chain uses TRBV18 and TRBJ2-5, with D possibly matching TRBD2 (5 bases). Germline-derived CDR1 and CDR2 are KGHSH and LQKENI. The length of the CDR3 is 16 residues. Trimming cost V 2 bases and J 5 bases, with 18 bases left between them. DNA of the CDR3: TGTGCCAGCTCACCAAAGGAGGACTGGGTTCTGGAGACCCAGTACTTC. It translates to CASSPKEDWVLETQYF.

There are a few counts of this clone. The chain joins TRBV5-1 to TRBJ2-2; D gene uncertain. V shed 0 bases and J shed 6 bases, with 9 bases lying between them. Looked up from germline, CDR1 is SGHRS and CDR2 is YFSETQ. The CDR3 is 14 amino acids. CDR3 loop: CASSLVQMAGELFF. The CDR3 DNA follows: TGCGCCAGCAGCTTGGTACAGATGGCCGGGGAGCTGTTTTTT.

This clone was seen a handful of times. The chain carries TRBV25-1 and TRBJ2-7; maybe TRBD1 (6 bases). The germline V and J ends were trimmed by 2 bases and 7 bases, with 12 bases remaining between them. Germline CDR1 MGHDK, CDR2 SYGVNS. The CDR3 runs to 13 residues. The CDR3 loop is CASSEQGFAEQYF. CDR3 in DNA: TGTGCCAGCAGTGAACAGGGGTTTGCGGAGCAGTACTTC.

The V and J genes are TRBV11-3 and TRBJ2-7; possible D gene TRBD1, 6 bases. Germline loops: CDR1 SGHNT, CDR2 YENEEA. The CDR3 extends over 14 amino acids. Trimming took off 5 bases at V and 5 bases at J, with 16 bases between the two ends. DNA of the CDR3: TGTGCCAGCAGCCCTCAGGGGACCCCAGACGAGCAGTACTTC. It encodes CASSPQGTPDEQYF.